Following are 21 T cell receptor beta chains from one sample sequenced in a study of cytomegalovirus exposure and HLA in healthy donors. Amplification used 60 Vbeta primers and 13 Jbeta primers. The assay was immunoSEQ multiplex PCR, and TCRdb's table has in-frame clones only and misses some. The sample shows about 160,000 clones, almost 80% of them seen only once. Sequencing input: PBMCs. The receptor source for this set is a young man in good health and CMV-seronegative.

This chain connects TRBV19 to TRBJ1-2, with TRBD1 as a possible D gene (5 bases). V shed 2 bases and J shed 6 bases, with 19 bases lying between them. CDR1 and CDR2 (germline): LNHDA, SQIVND (reference sequence). The CDR3 is 16 residues long. In DNA, the CDR3 is TGTGCCAGTAGTATATACCCTAGGGGCAGAGGAGATGGCTACACCTTC. Its protein product is CASSIYPRGRGDGYTF.

The chain joins TRBV7-6 to TRBJ2-5; D unresolved. CDR3 size: 14 residues. Germline CDR1 and CDR2: SGHVS and FNYEAQ. V lost 2 bases and J lost 2, with 9 bases in between. The CDR3 region has the DNA TGTGCCAGCAGCTTATTGGCCAGGCAAGAGACCCAGTACTTC. Protein sequence: CASSLLARQETQYF. The whole variable domain, filled in from reference TRBV7-6 and TRBJ2-5, reads GAGVSQSPRYKVTKRGQDVALRCDPISGHVSLYWYRQALGQGPEFLTYFNYEAQQDKSGLPNDRFSAERPEGSISTLTIQRTEQRDSAMYRCASSLLARQETQYFGPGTRLLVL.

This clone was observed a handful of times. The chain combines TRBV4-3 with TRBJ2-7; TRBD2 might be the D (5 bases). Trimming removed 2 bases at V and 0 bases at J, with 11 bases between. This CDR3 has 15 amino acids. Germline V lookup: CDR1 LGHNA, CDR2 YSLEER. The CDR3 DNA follows: TGCGCCAGCAGCCAATGGACGGGGAGCTCCTACGAGCAGTACTTC. It translates to CASSQWTGSSYEQYF.

The chain links TRBV5-1 to TRBJ2-5; D remains unclear. This CDR3 has 12 amino acids. V gave up 2 bases and J gave up 3 bases, with 5 bases separating them. Germline values: CDR1 SGHRS, CDR2 YFSETQ. CDR3 loop: CASSFPEETQYF. CDR3 bases: TGCGCCAGCAGCTTTCCAGAAGAGACCCAGTACTTC.

The chain combines TRBV7-6 with TRBJ1-1; weak D call: TRBD1 (5 bases). CDR1 is SGHVS and CDR2 is FNYEAQ in the germline V gene. The germline V and J ends were trimmed by 1 base and 1 base, with 7 bases remaining between them. This CDR3 region has 14 residues. CDR3 amino acids: CASSLGGTNTEAFF. As DNA, the CDR3 is TGTGCCAGCAGCTTAGGCGGGACGAACACTGAAGCTTTCTTT. The full variable domain, in which reference TRBV7-6 and TRBJ1-1 provide the parts outside the CDR3, is GAGVSQSPRYKVTKRGQDVALRCDPISGHVSLYWYRQALGQGPEFLTYFNYEAQQDKSGLPNDRFSAERPEGSISTLTIQRTEQRDSAMYRCASSLGGTNTEAFFGQGTRLTVV.

The rearrangement links TRBV10-1 to TRBJ2-2, with unresolved D. The CDR3 length is 16 residues. The ends were cut back, 2 bases at V and 0 bases at J, with 10 bases in the middle. The germline V gene encodes CDR1 WNHNN and CDR2 SYGVQD (reference sequence). The CDR3 loop reads CASSEGAGTNTGELFF. For the CDR3, the DNA is TGCGCCAGCAGTGAGGGTGCAGGAACGAACACCGGGGAGCTGTTTTTT.

The sample holds a few counts of this clone. V is TRBV5-6 and J is TRBJ1-4, with D possibly being TRBD1 (5 bases). CDR1 and CDR2 (germline): SGHDT, YYEEEE. With 4 bases removed from V and 5 bases from J, the gap between germline ends came to 12 bases. The CDR3 loop spans 14 amino acids. The CDR3, as DNA: TGTGCCAGCAGCCCCTCGGGGGGGAATGAAAAACTGTTTTTT. Protein: CASSPSGGNEKLFF.

The chain links TRBV28 to TRBJ2-7, with a weak D call TRBD2 (7 bases). This CDR3 spans 16 amino acids. Germline V gene sequence: CDR1 MDHEN, CDR2 SYDVKM. The ends were cut back, 3 bases at V and 1 base at J, with 16 bases in the middle. CDR3 in amino acids: CASSLGGQGVSYEQYF. DNA of the CDR3: TGTGCCAGCAGTTTGGGGGGGCAGGGCGTATCCTACGAGCAGTACTTC.

The rearrangement uses TRBV28 and TRBJ2-7; TRBD1 aligns across 7 bases. The CDR3 contains 15 residues. Trimming at V came to 8 bases and at J to 5 bases, leaving 15 bases not matched to a gene. Germline V CDR1 and CDR2: MDHEN, SYDVKM. CDR3: CASPSDRTGFDEQYF. CDR3 coding DNA: TGTGCCAGCCCCTCGGACAGGACGGGATTTGACGAGCAGTACTTC.

This chain links TRBV6-5 with TRBJ1-5, with D tentatively TRBD1 (5 bases). The V gene's germline CDR1 is MNHEY and CDR2 SVGAGI. The CDR3 extends over 15 amino acids. V lost 6 bases, J lost 0 bases, and 12 bases lay in between. The CDR3 bases are TGTGCCAGCAGCCAGACAGTCAGTAGCAATCAGCCCCAGCATTTT. Residues: CASSQTVSSNQPQHF.

J is TRBJ1-1 and V is TRBV10-3; D is perhaps TRBD1 (6 bases). Germline-derived CDR1 and CDR2 are ENHRY and SYGVKD. V was pared by 4 bases and J by 2 bases, with 11 bases between. The CDR3 spans 14 residues. The CDR3 DNA reads as TGTGCCATCAGTGGACAGGATATTAACACTGAAGCTTTCTTT. Amino acids: CAISGQDINTEAFF.

The chain links TRBV2 to TRBJ2-3; 12 bases align to TRBD2. J lost 6 bases, V lost 3 bases, and 10 bases had no gene match. CDR3 length equals 17 residues. Germline V CDR1 and CDR2: SNHLY, FYNNEI. The DNA of the CDR3 is TGTGCCAGCAGTGAGAGGGCTAGCGGGGGGGCCGGGGATACGCAGTATTTT. The encoded protein is CASSERASGGAGDTQYF.

The V call is TRBV6-6, the J call TRBJ1-5; TRBD1 aligns across 8 bases. The CDR3 is 16 residues long. Germline assignment: CDR1 MNHNY and CDR2 SVGAGI (reference sequence). V dropped 6 bases and J dropped 0; count of bases not matched to a gene: 7. In nucleotides, the CDR3 is TGTGCCAGCAGCCTGGAGGACAGGGTTAGCAATCAGCCCCAGCATTTT. Amino acids: CASSLEDRVSNQPQHF.

This clone is a singleton in its sample. The chain has TRBV30 and TRBJ1-6; 7 positions agree with TRBD1. V lost 3 bases to trimming and J lost 7 bases; unmatched junction nucleotides: 9. Germline V gene data show CDR1 as GTSNPN and CDR2 as SVGIG (reference sequence). The CDR3 extends over 15 amino acids. CDR3 region: CAWRGTGQPNSPLHF. The DNA of the CDR3 is TGTGCCTGGAGAGGAACGGGACAGCCAAATTCACCCCTCCACTTT.

The chain links TRBV30 to TRBJ2-5; D perhaps matches TRBD1 (5 bases). Trimming took off 0 bases at V and 5 bases at J, with 16 bases between the two ends. The CDR3 length is 15 residues. The germline gives CDR1 GTSNPN, CDR2 SVGIG (reference sequence). The CDR3 spells CAWSVLQGLGETQYF. For the CDR3, the DNA is TGTGCCTGGAGTGTACTCCAGGGTTTGGGGGAGACCCAGTACTTC.

This clone has more than one count but fewer than ten. Different DNA sequences within this sample yield the same CDR3. The rearrangement links TRBV7-9 to TRBJ2-7, with 8 bases that match TRBD2. This CDR3 contains 14 residues. Germline CDR1 SEHNR, CDR2 FQNEAQ (reference sequence). V gave up 3 bases and J gave up 1 base; unmatched junction bases: 2. The CDR3 region has the DNA TGTGCCAGCAGCTTTGGCGGGGGGTCCTACGAGCAGTACTTC. It is translated as CASSFGGGSYEQYF.

The V and J genes are TRBV5-1 and TRBJ1-4; no firm D call. There are 14 residues in the CDR3. V was trimmed by 0 bases and J by 3 bases, leaving 6 bases between them. Looked up from germline, CDR1 is SGHRS and CDR2 is YFSETQ. The CDR3 DNA reads as TGCGCCAGCAGCTTGGACGGGGCTAATGAAAAACTGTTTTTT. This codes for CASSLDGANEKLFF.

This clone has only one observation. The gene calls are TRBV28 and TRBJ1-1; possible D gene TRBD1, 5 bases. CDR1 is MDHEN and CDR2 is SYDVKM in the germline V gene. Trimming removed 5 bases from V and 5 bases from J, with 12 bases in between. The CDR3 runs 13 residues. The CDR3 sequence is CASSPTGGTEAFF. As DNA, the CDR3 is TGTGCCAGCAGTCCCACCGGGGGGACTGAAGCTTTCTTT. The variable domain in full, with the rest retrieved from reference TRBV28 and TRBJ1-1, is DVKVTQSSRYLVKRTGEKVFLECVQDMDHENMFWYRQDPGLGLRLIYFSYDVKMKEKGDIPEGYSVSREKKERFSLILESASTNQTSMYLCASSPTGGTEAFFGQGTRLTVV.

The chain uses TRBV28 and TRBJ2-7, with a weak D call TRBD1 (6 bases). The CDR3 is made up of 15 amino acids. Germline V CDR1 and CDR2: MDHEN, SYDVKM. V was cut by 6 bases and J by 1 base, with 16 bases left in between. CDR3: CASRPDSLPSYEQYF. The CDR3 DNA follows: TGTGCCAGCAGGCCGGACAGCCTACCATCCTACGAGCAGTACTTC. Drawing the rest from reference TRBV28 and TRBJ2-7, the complete variable domain is DVKVTQSSRYLVKRTGEKVFLECVQDMDHENMFWYRQDPGLGLRLIYFSYDVKMKEKGDIPEGYSVSREKKERFSLILESASTNQTSMYLCASRPDSLPSYEQYFGPGTRLTVT.

The V gene is TRBV4-3, the J gene TRBJ2-1; 10 nucleotides agree with TRBD2. CDR1 and CDR2 (germline): LGHNA, YSLEER. The J segment lost 4 bases and the V segment lost 3 bases, leaving 3 bases of the junction unmatched. This CDR3 has 15 amino acids. The CDR3 spells CASSQSGGDYNEQFF. Here the CDR3 DNA reads TGCGCCAGCAGCCAGAGCGGGGGGGATTACAATGAGCAGTTCTTC.

The chain has TRBV13 and TRBJ1-2, with 10 bases aligning to TRBD1. The CDR3 has 17 amino acids. Trimming took 4 bases from V and 2 from J; bases not matched to a gene: 10. Per the germline V gene, CDR1 is PRHDT and CDR2 is FYEKMQ (reference sequence). CDR3 amino acids: CASSSRSGQGGNYGYTF. In nucleotides, the CDR3 is TGTGCCAGCAGCTCCAGGAGCGGACAGGGGGGAAACTATGGCTACACCTTC.